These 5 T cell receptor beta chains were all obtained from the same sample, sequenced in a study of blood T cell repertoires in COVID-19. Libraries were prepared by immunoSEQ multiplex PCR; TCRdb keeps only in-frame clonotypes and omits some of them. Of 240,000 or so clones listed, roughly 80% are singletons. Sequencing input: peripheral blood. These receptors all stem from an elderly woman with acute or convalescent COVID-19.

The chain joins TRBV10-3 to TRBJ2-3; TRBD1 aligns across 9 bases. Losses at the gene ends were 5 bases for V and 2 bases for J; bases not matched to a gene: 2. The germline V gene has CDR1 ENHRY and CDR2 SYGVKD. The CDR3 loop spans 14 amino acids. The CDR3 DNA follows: TGTGCCATCAGTAGGACAGGGGACACAGATACGCAGTATTTT. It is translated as CAISRTGDTDTQYF.

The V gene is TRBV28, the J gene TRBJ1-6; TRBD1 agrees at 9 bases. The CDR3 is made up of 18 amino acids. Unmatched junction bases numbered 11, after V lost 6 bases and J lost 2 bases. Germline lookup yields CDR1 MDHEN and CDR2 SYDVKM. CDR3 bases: TGTGCCAGCAGACACACACAGGGGGCGCCCCCCTATAATTCACCCCTCCACTTT. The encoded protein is CASRHTQGAPPYNSPLHF.

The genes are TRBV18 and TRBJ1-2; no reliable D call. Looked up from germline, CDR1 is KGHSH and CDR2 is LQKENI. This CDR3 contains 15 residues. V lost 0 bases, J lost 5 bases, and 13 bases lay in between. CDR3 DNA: TGTGCCAGCTCACCACCGCCAGAGTTGCGGTATGGCTACACCTTC. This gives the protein CASSPPPELRYGYTF.

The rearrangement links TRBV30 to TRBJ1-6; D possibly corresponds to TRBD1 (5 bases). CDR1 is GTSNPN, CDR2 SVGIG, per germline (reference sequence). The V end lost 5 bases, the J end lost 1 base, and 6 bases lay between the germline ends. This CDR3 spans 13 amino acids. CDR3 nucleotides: TGTGCCTGGGGGACTTCCTATAATTCACCCCTCCACTTT. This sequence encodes CAWGTSYNSPLHF.

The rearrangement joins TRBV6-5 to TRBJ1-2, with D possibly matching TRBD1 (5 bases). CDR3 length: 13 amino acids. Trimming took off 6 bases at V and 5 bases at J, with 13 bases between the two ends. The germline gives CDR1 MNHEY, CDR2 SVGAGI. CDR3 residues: CASRGLGGYGYTF. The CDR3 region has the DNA TGTGCCAGCAGGGGACTCGGGGGGTATGGCTACACCTTC.